Included here is one T cell receptor (beta chain) sequence, with context. The entry originates in a study of control samples from healthy donors and cancer patients. Measured with immunoSEQ multiplex PCR; TCRdb has only the in-frame clones, and not every one. This table has some 120,000 clones, nearly 95% appearing once. Germline V gene sequence: CDR1 LNHDA, CDR2 SQIVND (reference sequence). There are 13 residues in the CDR3. V lost 5 bases, J lost 0 bases, and 7 bases lay in between. The sample was blood. The TCR sequence derives from a man aged 30 to 45 in good health. The chain combines TRBV19 with TRBJ1-1, with no clear D. This chain's CDR3 is CASSVFLNTEAFF. The CDR3 region has the DNA TGTGCCAGTAGTGTCTTCCTGAACACTGAAGCTTTCTTT.